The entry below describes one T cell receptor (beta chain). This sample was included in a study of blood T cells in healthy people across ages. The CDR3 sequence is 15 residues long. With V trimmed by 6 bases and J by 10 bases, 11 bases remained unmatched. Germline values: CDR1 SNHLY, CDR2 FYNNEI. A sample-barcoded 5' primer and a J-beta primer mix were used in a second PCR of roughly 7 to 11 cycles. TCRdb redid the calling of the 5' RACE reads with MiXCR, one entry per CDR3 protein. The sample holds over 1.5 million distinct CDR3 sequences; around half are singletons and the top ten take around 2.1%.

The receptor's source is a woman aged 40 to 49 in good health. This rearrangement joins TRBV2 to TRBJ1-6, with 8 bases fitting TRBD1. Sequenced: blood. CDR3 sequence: CASRSAGQGRSPLHF. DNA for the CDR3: TGTGCCAGCAGGTCTGCAGGACAGGGTCGATCACCCCTCCACTTT.